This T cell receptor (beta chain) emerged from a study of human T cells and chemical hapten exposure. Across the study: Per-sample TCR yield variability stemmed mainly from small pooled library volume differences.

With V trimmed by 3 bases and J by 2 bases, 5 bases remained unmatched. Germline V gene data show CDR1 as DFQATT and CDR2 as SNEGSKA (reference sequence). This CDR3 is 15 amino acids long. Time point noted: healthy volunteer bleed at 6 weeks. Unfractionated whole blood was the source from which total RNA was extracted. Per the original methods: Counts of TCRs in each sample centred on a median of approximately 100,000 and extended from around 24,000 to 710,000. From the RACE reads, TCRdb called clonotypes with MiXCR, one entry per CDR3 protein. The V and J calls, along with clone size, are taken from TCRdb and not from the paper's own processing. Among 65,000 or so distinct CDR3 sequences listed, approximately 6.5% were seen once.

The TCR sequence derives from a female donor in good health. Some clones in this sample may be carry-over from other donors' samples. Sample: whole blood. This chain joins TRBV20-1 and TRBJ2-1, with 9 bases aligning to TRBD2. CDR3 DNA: TGCAGTGCTAGGGGACTAGCTGAAACCTACAATGAGCAGTTCTTC. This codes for CSARGLAETYNEQFF.